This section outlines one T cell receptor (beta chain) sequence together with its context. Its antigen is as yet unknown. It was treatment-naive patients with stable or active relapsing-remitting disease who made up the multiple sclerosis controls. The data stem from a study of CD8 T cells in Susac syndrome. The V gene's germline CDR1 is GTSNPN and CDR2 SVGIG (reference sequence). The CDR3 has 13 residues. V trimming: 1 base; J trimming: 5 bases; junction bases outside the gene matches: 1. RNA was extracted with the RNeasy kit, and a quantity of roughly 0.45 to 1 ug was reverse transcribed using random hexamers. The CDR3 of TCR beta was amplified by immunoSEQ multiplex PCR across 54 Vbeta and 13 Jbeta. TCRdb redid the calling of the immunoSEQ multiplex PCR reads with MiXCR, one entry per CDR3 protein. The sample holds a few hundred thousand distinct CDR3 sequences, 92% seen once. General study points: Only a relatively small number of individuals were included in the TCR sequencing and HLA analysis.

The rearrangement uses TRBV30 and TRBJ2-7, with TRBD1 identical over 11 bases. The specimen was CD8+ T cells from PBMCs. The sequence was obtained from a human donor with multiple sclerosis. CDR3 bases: TGTGCCTGGAGTGGGGGACAGGGGGACGAGCAGTACTTC. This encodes CAWSGGQGDEQYF.